This TCR beta chain was recorded in a study of control samples from healthy donors and cancer patients (dated by TCRdb to 2018 to 2021). As regards this clone: Its cognate antigen has yet to be identified. Within one base of it there is no much larger clone, and no base qualities were kept.

V has 3 bases trimmed and J has 3 bases trimmed; junction bases matching no gene number 5. CDR1 and CDR2 are read off the germline V gene as MNHNS and SASEGT. The CDR3 holds 15 amino acids from the cysteine to the phenylalanine. Just CDR3 DNA is preserved here, 45 bases in frame from base 1. The library was obtained by the immunoSEQ multiplex PCR assay. The immuneACCESS repertoire file appears here via TCRdb, limited to in-frame rearrangements. These files lack a portion of the clones; in checked studies, under half of the deficit traces to unresolved V genes, and the cause of the others is not known. Here the sample has about 150,000 clones; 90% to 95% occur a single time. In total, the top ten clones hold 5.8% of the sample.

The sequence came from a man between 18 and 29 years old in good health. The sample consisted of blood. The chain employs TRBV6-1 and TRBJ2-7; 10 central nucleotides agree with TRBD1. For the CDR3, the sequence is CASSERDRGFYEQYF. The bases are TGTGCCAGCAGTGAGCGGGACAGGGGTTTCTACGAGCAGTACTTC.